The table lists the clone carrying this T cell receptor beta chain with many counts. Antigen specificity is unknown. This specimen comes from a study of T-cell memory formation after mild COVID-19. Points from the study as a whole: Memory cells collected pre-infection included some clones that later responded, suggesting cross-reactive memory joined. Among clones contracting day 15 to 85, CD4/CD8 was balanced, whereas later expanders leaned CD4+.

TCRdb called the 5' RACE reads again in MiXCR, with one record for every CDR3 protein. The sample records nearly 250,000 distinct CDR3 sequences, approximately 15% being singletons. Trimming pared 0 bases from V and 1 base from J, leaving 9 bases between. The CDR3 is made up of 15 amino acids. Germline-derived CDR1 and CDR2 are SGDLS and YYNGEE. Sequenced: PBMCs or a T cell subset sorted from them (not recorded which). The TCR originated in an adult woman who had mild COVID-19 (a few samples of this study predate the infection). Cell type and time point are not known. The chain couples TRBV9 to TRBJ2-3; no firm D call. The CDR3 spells CASSVEGIGTDTQYF. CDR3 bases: TGTGCCAGCAGCGTAGAGGGCATCGGCACAGATACGCAGTATTTT.